One T cell receptor beta chain is described in this entry. Its antigen remains unidentified. The time point: week 11, during vaccination. Vaccinated patients received 300 ug of mutant IDH1 20-mer peptide per dose, with topical imiquimod. Tumors from donors were new WHO grade 3 or 4 IDH1-mutant astrocytomas with ATRX loss. The record originates from a study of a mutant IDH1 vaccine in newly diagnosed glioma. Study-wide background: Patients underwent eight vaccinations, which took place in weeks 1, 3, 5, 7, 11, 15, 19 and 23. Earlier therapy was either radiotherapy, temozolomide, or both, and most got both. There were roughly 62% males and around 38% females among treated patients, whose mean age was 40.4 years.

The CDR3 covers 15 residues. Looked up from germline, CDR1 is MNHEY and CDR2 is SVGAGI. The ends were cut back, 5 bases at V and 0 bases at J, with 13 bases in the middle. Profiling relied on immunoSEQ multiplex PCR, and the TCRdb table lists in-frame clones only, not all of them. The table shows 55,000 or so clones, with more than 85% occurring only once. The rearrangement joins TRBV6-5 to TRBJ1-2, with D possibly being TRBD1 (6 bases). Sequencing used PBMCs, obtained from a glioma patient whose treatment included an IDH1 peptide vaccine. This TCR was sampled from a man aged 45-65 years with glioma. This CDR3 is CASSAHRDTNYGYTF. The CDR3 nucleotides read TGTGCCAGCAGTGCCCACAGGGACACTAACTATGGCTACACCTTC.